The 18 T cell receptor beta chains given below trace back to one sample, sequenced in a study of T cell repertoires in cytomegalovirus infection. TCRdb called the reads again in MiXCR, with one record for every CDR3 protein. Of roughly 720,000 distinct CDR3 sequences detected, 35% appear once; the ten largest clones hold under 3%. The sequencing input was PBMCs. All receptors come from a human donor in good health (CMV status not recorded). Some clones in this sample may be carry-over from other donors' samples.

As concerns this clonotype: Mismatch with germline at one junction end may stem from a read error. This chain uses TRBV3-1 with TRBJ2-5; 9 nucleotides agree with TRBD1. Germline V gives CDR1 LGHDT, CDR2 YNNKEL (reference sequence). The CDR3 has 17 residues. The CDR3: CASSPSPDRGLQDTQYF. In DNA form, the CDR3 reads TGTGCCAGCAGCCCAAGCCCGGACAGGGGCCTCCAAGATACCCAGTACTTC.

To note about this clonotype: No conserved phenylalanine or tryptophan is present at the end of the CDR3, so a read error is the likely explanation. The chain has TRBV6-8 and TRBJ2-1; possibly TRBD2 for D (6 bases). Germline V lookup: CDR1 MNHGY, CDR2 SAAAGT. V gave up 4 bases and J gave up 4 bases, with 17 bases separating them. The CDR3 is 16 amino acids. The CDR3 loop reads CASSFWTNSKYNEQFL. The CDR3, as DNA: TGTGCCAGCAGTTTCTGGACTAACTCCAAGTACAATGAGCAGTTCTTA.

V gene TRBV28 combines with J gene TRBJ1-1; 8 bases agree with TRBD1. The CDR3 covers 16 residues. Germline V gene data show CDR1 as MDHEN and CDR2 as SYDVKM. The J segment lost 2 bases and the V segment lost 4 bases, leaving 9 bases of the junction unmatched. The CDR3 is CASSSSSDRGNTEAFF. CDR3 sequence (DNA): TGTGCCAGCAGTTCTTCCTCCGACAGGGGAAACACTGAAGCTTTCTTT.

A word on this clonotype: Lacking the conserved final phenylalanine or tryptophan, this CDR3 likely reflects a read error. The rearrangement joins TRBV12-3 or TRBV12-4 to TRBJ2-1, with TRBD2 identical over 10 bases. V gave up 6 bases and J gave up 8 bases; unmatched junction bases: 16. This CDR3 has 17 amino acids. The CDR3 sequence: CASSIRLAGPGVDEQFS. The CDR3 DNA sequence: TGTGCCAGCAGCATAAGACTAGCGGGCCCGGGCGTCGATGAGCAGTTCTCC.

This clonotype was seen many times. The chain uses TRBV7-2 and TRBJ2-1; D may correspond to TRBD1 or TRBD2 (6 bases each). The CDR3 is made up of 12 amino acids. Germline CDR1 SGHTA, CDR2 FQGNSA. V dropped 1 base and J dropped 10 bases, with 8 bases sitting between them. The CDR3 region is CASSLVGGEQFF. The CDR3 DNA sequence: TGTGCCAGCAGCTTAGTAGGGGGGGAGCAGTTCTTC.

The chain couples TRBV13 to TRBJ2-1; tentative D call: TRBD1 (6 bases). Per germline, CDR1 PRHDT and CDR2 FYEKMQ (reference sequence). This CDR3 comprises 14 residues. V shed 5 bases and J shed 5 bases, with 13 bases lying between them. In DNA, the CDR3 is TGTGCCAGCAGCCTTGGACAGTTAAACAATGAGCAGTTCTTC. Translated, it gives CASSLGQLNNEQFF.

This clonotype was detected a few times. The chain carries TRBV6-1 and TRBJ1-5; TRBD1 is a possible D gene (6 bases). The CDR3 totals 15 residues. The V gene's germline CDR1 is MNHNS and CDR2 SASEGT. Trimming left V 1 base short and J 1 base short, with 8 bases between. CDR3 residues: CASSEVQGSNQPQHF. For the CDR3, the DNA is TGTGCCAGCAGTGAAGTACAGGGCAGCAATCAGCCCCAGCATTTT.

This clonotype was counted a few times. The chain carries TRBV6-1 and TRBJ1-5; TRBD1 is a possible D gene (5 bases). Per germline, CDR1 MNHNS and CDR2 SASEGT. V shed 2 bases and J shed 4 bases, with 12 bases lying between them. This CDR3 contains 15 residues. In DNA, the CDR3 is TGTGCCAGCAGTGAACAGGGAAACCTAAATCAGCCCCAGCATTTT. This translates into CASSEQGNLNQPQHF.

This rearrangement joins TRBV20-1 to TRBJ1-5; D may be TRBD1 (6 bases). Germline CDR1 and CDR2: DFQATT and SNEGSKA (reference sequence). This CDR3 is built from 15 residues. The germline V and J ends were trimmed by 4 bases and 8 bases, with 21 bases remaining between them. CDR3 amino acids: CSATPGHYTEKPQHF. CDR3 bases: TGCAGTGCTACTCCGGGACACTATACAGAGAAGCCCCAGCATTTT.

This chain joins TRBV6-1 and TRBJ2-7, with D possibly matching TRBD1 (6 bases). Germline lookup yields CDR1 MNHNS and CDR2 SASEGT. V dropped 3 bases and J dropped 4 bases, with 10 bases sitting between them. CDR3 size: 13 residues. The CDR3 region has the DNA TGTGCCAGCAGTGACGGACAGTTTTACGAGCAGTACTTC. The encoded protein is CASSDGQFYEQYF.

This clonotype showed up just a few times. The chain carries TRBV12-3 or TRBV12-4 and TRBJ1-2, with a weak D call TRBD1 (6 bases). This CDR3 has 12 residues. Trimming shortened V by 5 bases and J by 8 bases, and 12 bases separated the two germline ends. This chain's CDR3 is CASSQQGLGYTF. The CDR3 DNA sequence: TGTGCCAGCAGTCAACAGGGTCTGGGCTACACCTTC.

The genes are TRBV5-4 and TRBJ2-5; 9 bases are a match to TRBD2. V dropped 2 bases and J dropped 2; count of bases not matched to a gene: 10. This CDR3 has 17 residues. Germline V gene sequence: CDR1 SGHNT, CDR2 YYREEE (reference sequence). CDR3 sequence reads: CASSLFGRGGFQETQYF. CDR3 DNA sequence: TGTGCCAGCAGCTTATTTGGGCGGGGGGGGTTTCAAGAGACCCAGTACTTC.

Points on this clonotype: Lacking the conserved final phenylalanine or tryptophan, this CDR3 likely reflects a read error. The limits of the CDR3 on the DNA are not certain, so only TCRdb's listed CDR3 is given. This chain joins TRBV7-2 and TRBJ1-2; TRBD1 is the table's D call and was not checked against the DNA. The length of the CDR3 is 16 amino acids, counting both ends. The V gene's germline CDR1 is SGHTA and CDR2 FQGNSA. The CDR3 region is CASSRIPGQTPYGYTL.

The chain combines TRBV20-1 with TRBJ2-3; TRBD2 matches at 8 bases. CDR1 DFQATT and CDR2 SNEGSKA come from the germline V gene (reference sequence). The CDR3 is 14 residues long. After removal of 6 bases from V and 4 bases from J, the junction contained 9 bases not matched to a gene. The CDR3 DNA follows: TGCAGTGCCCCCACAGCGGGAGTCTCAGATACGCAGTATTTT. It translates to CSAPTAGVSDTQYF.

The sample holds a few counts of this clonotype. The V and J genes are TRBV28 and TRBJ2-7; D might be TRBD1 or TRBD2, each matching 5 bases. Germline V gene sequence: CDR1 MDHEN, CDR2 SYDVKM. V was cut by 6 bases and J by 0 bases, with 15 bases left in between. CDR3 length: 15 residues. The chain's CDR3 is CASRGARGSSYEQYF. The DNA for the CDR3 is TGTGCCAGCAGGGGAGCTAGGGGCAGCTCCTACGAGCAGTACTTC.

The chain has TRBV7-9 and TRBJ2-1; D is unresolved. The V end was cut by 8 bases, the J end by 8 bases, with 19 bases between. The CDR3 is 14 residues long. The germline CDR1 and CDR2 sequences are SEHNR and FQNEAQ (reference sequence). As DNA, the CDR3 is TGTGCCAGCTCCCCTATACCCCCTCCCGATGAGCAGTTCTTC. As protein: CASSPIPPPDEQFF.

The genes are TRBV7-9 and TRBJ2-3; D unclear. The CDR3 contains 15 residues. V was pared by 5 bases and J by 5 bases, with 17 bases between. Germline CDR1 is SEHNR and CDR2 is FQNEAQ (reference sequence). The CDR3 nucleotides are TGTGCCAGCAGCCCCCTCCCCACCACGGGAGATACGCAGTATTTT. It is translated as CASSPLPTTGDTQYF.

Turning to this clonotype: A much larger clone sits a single nucleotide away, making a read error possible. The V call is TRBV28, the J call TRBJ2-5; 11 bases are a match to TRBD2. V shed 5 bases and J 3 bases; nucleotides not matched to a gene: 5. Germline V gives CDR1 MDHEN, CDR2 SYDVKM. This CDR3 is built from 15 residues. The CDR3 coding sequence is TGTGCCAGCAGTCCCTCGGGACTAGCGGAAGAGACCCAGTACTTC. Translation gives CASSPSGLAEETQYF.